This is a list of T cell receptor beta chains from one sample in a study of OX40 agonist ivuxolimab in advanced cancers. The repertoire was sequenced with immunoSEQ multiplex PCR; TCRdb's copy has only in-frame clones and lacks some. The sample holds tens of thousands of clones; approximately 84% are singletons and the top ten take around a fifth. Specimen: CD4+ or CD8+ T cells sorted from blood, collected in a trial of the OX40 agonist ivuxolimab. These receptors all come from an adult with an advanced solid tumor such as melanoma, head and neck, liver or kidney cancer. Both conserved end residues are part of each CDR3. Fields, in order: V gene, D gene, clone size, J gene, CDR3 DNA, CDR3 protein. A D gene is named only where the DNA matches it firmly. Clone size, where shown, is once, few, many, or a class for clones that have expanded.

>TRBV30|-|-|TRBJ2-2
TGTGCCTGGAGTGGGACAAACACCGGGGAGCTGTTTTTT
CAWSGTNTGELFF
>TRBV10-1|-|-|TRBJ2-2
TGCGCCAGCAGTGAGTCTAAAACCGGGGAGCTGTTTTTT
CASSESKTGELFF
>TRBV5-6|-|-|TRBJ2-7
TGTGCCAGCAGCTTGGACGGGTACGAGCAGTACTTC
CASSLDGYEQYF
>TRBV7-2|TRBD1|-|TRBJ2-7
TGTGCCAGCAGCGCCGCGGGACAGGGGTCCTACGAGCAGTACTTC
CASSAAGQGSYEQYF
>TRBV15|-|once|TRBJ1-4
TGTGCCACCAGCAGTGAAAGAAATGAAAAACTGTTTTTT
CATSSERNEKLFF
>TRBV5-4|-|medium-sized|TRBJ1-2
TGTGCCAGCAGCTTGGAGGGCAACTATGGCTACACCTTC
CASSLEGNYGYTF
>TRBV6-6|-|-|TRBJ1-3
TGTGCCAGCAGTTACGAAGGCTCTGGAAACACCATATATTTT
CASSYEGSGNTIYF
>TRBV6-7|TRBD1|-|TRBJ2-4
TGTGCTAGACAGGGGCTAGCCAAAAACATTCAGTACTTC
CARQGLAKNIQYF
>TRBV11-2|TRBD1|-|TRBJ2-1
TGTGCCAGCAGCTTACCCGACAGGGGGCAGAATGAGCAGTTCTTC
CASSLPDRGQNEQFF
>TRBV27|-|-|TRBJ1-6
TGTGCCAGCAGTTTAACCCCGGGAGATAATTCACCCCTCCACTTT
CASSLTPGDNSPLHF
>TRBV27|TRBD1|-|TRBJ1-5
TGTGCCAGCAGTCGCCGGACAGGGGGCAATCAGCCCCAGCATTTT
CASSRRTGGNQPQHF
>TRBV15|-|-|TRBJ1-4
TGTGCCACCAGCAGAGAGGGCAGCAATGAAAAACTGTTTTTT
CATSREGSNEKLFF
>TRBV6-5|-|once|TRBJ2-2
TGTGCCAGCAGTTACCTCGCAGGGGCGGGGGCCGGGGAGCTGTTTTTT
CASSYLAGAGAGELFF
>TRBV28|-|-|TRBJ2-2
TGTGCCAGCAGTTTAACGGCACCCGGCGGCACCGGGGAGCTGTTTTTT
CASSLTAPGGTGELFF
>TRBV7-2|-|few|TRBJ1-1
TGTGCCAGTAGCAACGGGGGAAAATTGATAGCTTTCTTT
CASSNGGKLIAFF
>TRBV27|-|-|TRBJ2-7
TGCGCCAGCAGTTTATCTCAGAGGAGCTCCTACGAGCAGTACTTC
CASSLSQRSSYEQYF
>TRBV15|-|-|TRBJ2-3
TGTGCCACCAGCAGAGTGGTTCAGGGATCAGATACGCAGTATTTT
CATSRVVQGSDTQYF
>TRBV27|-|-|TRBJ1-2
TGTGCCAGCAGTCCGTACAGGGTCAACTATGGCTACACCTTC
CASSPYRVNYGYTF
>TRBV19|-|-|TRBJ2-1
TGTGCCAGTAGTATGCCCGGAAGCTACTACAATGAGCAGTTCTTC
CASSMPGSYYNEQFF
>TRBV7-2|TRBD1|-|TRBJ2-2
TGTGCCAGCAGCCCCCCTGGGACAGGGTGGGACACCGGGGAGCTGTTTTTT
CASSPPGTGWDTGELFF
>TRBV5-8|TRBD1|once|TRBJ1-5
TGTGCCAGCAGCTTGGGGGACAGGGTCTTGGTCAGCAATCAGCCCCAGCATTTT
CASSLGDRVLVSNQPQHF